This T cell receptor beta chain was identified during a study of shared clonotypes between healthy human individuals. For every subset, genomic DNA was evenly distributed across several immunoSEQ plates. Libraries were prepared by immunoSEQ multiplex PCR; TCRdb keeps only in-frame clonotypes and omits some of them. The data show approximately 590,000 clones, with roughly 95% seen just once and around 0.11% held by the top ten. It was CD45RO-negative cells, positively selected for CCR7, that made up naive CD8 cells, with terminally differentiated effector memory CD45RA+ cells excluded. All donors qualified as healthy HIV-negative adults and had experienced no recent acute infections or vaccinations. This CDR3 contains 16 residues. The V and J ends lost 1 base and 0 bases respectively, with 13 bases between them. Per germline, CDR1 SGHTA and CDR2 FQGNSA.

The chain carries TRBV7-2 and TRBJ2-7; tentative D call: TRBD1 (7 bases). The TCR was taken from a woman under 40 in good health. Material for sequencing was naive CD8+ T cells sorted from blood. As DNA, the CDR3 is TGTGCCAGCAGCTTAGAAGGGCAGGGGGGCTCCTACGAGCAGTACTTC. It is translated as CASSLEGQGGSYEQYF.